This TCR beta chain derives from a study of cytomegalovirus exposure and HLA in healthy donors. Notes on the study in general: Earlier analysis looked at TCR beta V segments, and most were productive about 87% or about 30% of the time. Association of around 17,000 TCR beta sequences with HLA alleles was found at 0.05 false discovery rate in a later analysis.

Comments on this clone: The antigen is undetermined.

Primers included in the PCR were 60 Vbeta and 13 Jbeta primers. Profiled with immunoSEQ multiplex PCR; TCRdb holds only in-frame clones, not every one. In total, the table holds tens of thousands of clones. Germline assignment: CDR1 MNHNS and CDR2 SASEGT. This CDR3 spans 18 amino acids. J lost 0 bases, V lost 3 bases, and 7 bases had no gene match. The TCR comes from a middle-aged woman in good health and CMV-seropositive. V usage is TRBV6-1 and J usage is TRBJ2-2; 10 nucleotides match TRBD1. Sequenced material: PBMCs. The CDR3: CASSEDWTGGPNTGELFF. CDR3 sequence (DNA): TGTGCCAGCAGTGAGGACTGGACAGGGGGACCGAACACCGGGGAGCTGTTTTTT.